This TCR beta chain was obtained from a study of blood T cell repertoires in COVID-19 (dated by TCRdb to 2018 to 2021). As for the study more broadly: Samples from collaborators originated in the United States, Italy and Spain and spanned both the acute and convalescent phases of COVID-19. The material from the prospective study consisted of cDNA or gDNA derived from T cells, B-cell-depleted T cells, or PBMCs. Subjects who had been exposed to COVID-19, were actively infected with it, or had recovered from it provided the deeply sampled blood TCRbeta repertoires that made up the dataset. A freely available public database, intended as a resource for researchers studying the immune response to SARS-CoV-2, is where the repertoires were released. The samples were drawn from the first 160 participants of the ongoing ImmuneRACE study and from 1,254 subjects provided by 6 global collaborators. A de-identified subject ID, COVID-19 status, age in years and sex were almost always included in the sample metadata. Where available, HLA class I and class II types were obtained from metadata supplied by the sample provider rather than from assay-based typing. Findings and caveats that apply to the study as a whole: How much clinical and demographic metadata was included differed by source and by participant, and the metadata was provided uncurated.

As for this clone: What antigen it recognizes has not been identified. No base qualities exist here, and no much larger clone lies one base off it.

Whole blood was collected in K2EDTA tubes by collaborating institutions according to the institutions' own protocols. For TCRbeta analysis, collaborators shipped samples as frozen whole blood, isolated PBMCs, or DNA extracted from either of those sample types. TCRbeta CDR3 regions were amplified from genomic DNA using the immunoSEQ Assay, a bias-controlled multiplex PCR. The study's own analysis went as follows. The number of nucleated cells in each sample was estimated by amplification of reference gene primers within the assay. To quantify the absolute abundance of each unique TCRbeta CDR3 rearrangement, sequence reads were collapsed and filtered. For each sample, productive Simpson clonality was calculated by taking the square root of Simpson's diversity index across productive rearrangements. TCRdb took over this immuneACCESS table, retaining in-frame rearrangements with V and J assigned. Such tables are incomplete; in checked studies, under half of the missing clones stem from an unresolved V gene, and the remainder is unexplained. V and J calls plus clone size are reproduced from that table; the DNA served to infer D and trimming. The sample table contains approximately 270,000 clones; only one count was recorded for about 89% of them. The biggest ten clones account for approximately 10% of the sample.

V ends up 7 bases short and J 5 bases short, with an unmatched junction base count of 4. Measured from the cysteine to the phenylalanine, the CDR3 is 13 residues long. Left in the record is the CDR3 DNA by itself, 39 bases read in frame from the first base. The germline V gene (reference sequence) provides CDR1 SEHNR and CDR2 FQNEAQ. The sequenced sample was peripheral blood. The rearrangement joined TRBV7-9 to TRBJ2-2; 7 junctional bases match TRBD1. The sequence came from a man aged 40-49 years with active or convalescent COVID-19. Here the CDR3 is given as CASNPQGTGELFF. The DNA sequence is given as TGTGCCAGCAACCCACAGGGGACCGGGGAGCTGTTTTTT.